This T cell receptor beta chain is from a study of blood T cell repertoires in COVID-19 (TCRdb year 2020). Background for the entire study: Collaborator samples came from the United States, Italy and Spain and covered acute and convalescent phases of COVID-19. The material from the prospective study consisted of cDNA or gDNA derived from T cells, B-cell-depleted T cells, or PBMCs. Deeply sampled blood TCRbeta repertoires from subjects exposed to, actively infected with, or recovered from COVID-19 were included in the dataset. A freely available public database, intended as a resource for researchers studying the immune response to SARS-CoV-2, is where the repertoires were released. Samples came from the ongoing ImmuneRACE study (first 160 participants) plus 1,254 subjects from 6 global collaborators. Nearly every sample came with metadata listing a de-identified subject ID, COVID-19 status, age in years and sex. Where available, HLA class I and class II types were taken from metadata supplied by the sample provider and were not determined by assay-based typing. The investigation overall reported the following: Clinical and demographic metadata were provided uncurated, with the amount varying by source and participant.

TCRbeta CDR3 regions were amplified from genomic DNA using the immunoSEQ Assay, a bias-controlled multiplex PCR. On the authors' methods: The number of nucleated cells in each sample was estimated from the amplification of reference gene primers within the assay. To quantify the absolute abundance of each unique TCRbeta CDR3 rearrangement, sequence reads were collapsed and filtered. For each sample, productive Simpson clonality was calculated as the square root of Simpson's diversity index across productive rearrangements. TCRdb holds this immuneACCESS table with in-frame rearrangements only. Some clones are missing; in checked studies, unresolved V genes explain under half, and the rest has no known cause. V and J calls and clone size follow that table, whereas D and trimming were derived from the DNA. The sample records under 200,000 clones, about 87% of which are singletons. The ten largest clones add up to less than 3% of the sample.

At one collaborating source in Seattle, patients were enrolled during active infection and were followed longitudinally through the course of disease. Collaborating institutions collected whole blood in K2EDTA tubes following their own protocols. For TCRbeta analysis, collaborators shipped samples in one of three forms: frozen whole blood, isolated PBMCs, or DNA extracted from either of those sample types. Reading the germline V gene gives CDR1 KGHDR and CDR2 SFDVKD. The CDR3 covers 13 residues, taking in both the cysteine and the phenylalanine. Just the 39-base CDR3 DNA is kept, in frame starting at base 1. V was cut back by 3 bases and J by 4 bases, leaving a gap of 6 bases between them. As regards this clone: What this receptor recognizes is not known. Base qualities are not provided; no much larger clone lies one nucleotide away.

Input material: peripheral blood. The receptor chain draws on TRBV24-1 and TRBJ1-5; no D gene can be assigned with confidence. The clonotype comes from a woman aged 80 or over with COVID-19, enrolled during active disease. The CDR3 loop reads CATSDEFNQPQHF. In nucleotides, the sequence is TGTGCCACCAGTGATGAGTTTAATCAGCCCCAGCATTTT.